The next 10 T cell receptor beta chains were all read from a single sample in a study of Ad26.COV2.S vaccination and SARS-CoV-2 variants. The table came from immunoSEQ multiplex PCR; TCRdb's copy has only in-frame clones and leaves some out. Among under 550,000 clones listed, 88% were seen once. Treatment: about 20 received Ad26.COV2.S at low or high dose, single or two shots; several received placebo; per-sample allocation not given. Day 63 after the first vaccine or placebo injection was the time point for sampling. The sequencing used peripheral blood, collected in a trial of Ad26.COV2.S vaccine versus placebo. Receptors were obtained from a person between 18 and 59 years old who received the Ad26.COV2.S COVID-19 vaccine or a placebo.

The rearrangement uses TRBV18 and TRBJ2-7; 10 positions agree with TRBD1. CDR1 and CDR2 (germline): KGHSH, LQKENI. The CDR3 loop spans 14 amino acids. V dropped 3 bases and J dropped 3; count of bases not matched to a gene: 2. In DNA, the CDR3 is TGTGCCAGCTCACCGCGGACAGGGGGCTACGAGCAGTACTTC. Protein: CASSPRTGGYEQYF.

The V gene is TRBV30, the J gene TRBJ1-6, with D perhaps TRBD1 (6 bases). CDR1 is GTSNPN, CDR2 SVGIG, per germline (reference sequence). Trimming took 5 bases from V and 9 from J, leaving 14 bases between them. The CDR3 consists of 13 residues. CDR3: CAWASGGGSPLHF. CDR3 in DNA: TGTGCCTGGGCGTCCGGGGGCGGTTCACCCCTCCACTTT.

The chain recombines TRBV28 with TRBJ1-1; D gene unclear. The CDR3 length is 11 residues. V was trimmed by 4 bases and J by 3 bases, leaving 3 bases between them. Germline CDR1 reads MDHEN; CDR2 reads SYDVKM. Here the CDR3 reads CASSSDTEAFF. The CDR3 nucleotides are TGTGCCAGCAGTTCGGACACTGAAGCTTTCTTT.

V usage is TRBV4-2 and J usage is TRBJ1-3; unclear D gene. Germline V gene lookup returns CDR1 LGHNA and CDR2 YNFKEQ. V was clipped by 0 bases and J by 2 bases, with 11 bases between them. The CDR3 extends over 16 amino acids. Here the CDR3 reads CASSQEITQAGNTIYF. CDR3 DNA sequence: TGTGCCAGCAGCCAAGAGATCACCCAGGCTGGAAACACCATATATTTT.

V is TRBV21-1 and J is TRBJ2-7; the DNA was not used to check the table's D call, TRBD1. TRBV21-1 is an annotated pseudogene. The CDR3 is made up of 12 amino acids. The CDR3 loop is CASSKAHYEQYF. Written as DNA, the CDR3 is TGTGCCAGCAGCAAAGCCCACTACGAGCAGTACTTC.

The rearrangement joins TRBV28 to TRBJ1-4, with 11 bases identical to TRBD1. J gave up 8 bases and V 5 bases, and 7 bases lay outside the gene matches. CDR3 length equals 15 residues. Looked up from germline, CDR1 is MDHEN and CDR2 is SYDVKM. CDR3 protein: CASSGGTGGREKLFF. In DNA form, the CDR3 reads TGTGCCAGCAGTGGAGGGACAGGGGGGAGAGAAAAACTGTTTTTT.

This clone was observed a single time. The CDR3 DNA reads as TGTGCCAGCAGTGAACACTGGGGGTTCTCCTACGAGCAGTACTTC. Its translation is CASSEHWGFSYEQYF. V and J are TRBV6-1 and TRBJ2-7, with D perhaps given as TRBD1 or TRBD2 (5 bases each). V was pared by 2 bases and J by 0 bases, with 11 bases between. In germline, CDR1 is MNHNS, CDR2 SASEGT. The CDR3 runs to 15 residues.

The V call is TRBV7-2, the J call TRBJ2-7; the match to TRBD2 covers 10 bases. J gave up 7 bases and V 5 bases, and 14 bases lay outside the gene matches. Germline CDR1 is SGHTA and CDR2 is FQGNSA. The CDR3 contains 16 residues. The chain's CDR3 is CASSPLPSGGRGEQYF. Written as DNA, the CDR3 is TGTGCCAGCAGCCCACTGCCTAGCGGGGGTCGAGGTGAGCAGTACTTC.

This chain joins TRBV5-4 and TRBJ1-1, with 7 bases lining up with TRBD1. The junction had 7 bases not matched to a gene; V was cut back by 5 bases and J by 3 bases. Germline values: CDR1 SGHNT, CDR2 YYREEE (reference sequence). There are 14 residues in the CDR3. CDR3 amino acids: CASRRGTDDTEAFF. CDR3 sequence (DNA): TGTGCCAGCAGACGCGGGACAGATGACACTGAAGCTTTCTTT.

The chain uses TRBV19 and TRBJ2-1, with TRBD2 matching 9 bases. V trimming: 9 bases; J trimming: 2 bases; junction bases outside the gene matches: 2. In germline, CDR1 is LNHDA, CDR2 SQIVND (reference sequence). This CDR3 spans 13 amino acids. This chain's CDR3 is CASSSGAYNEQFF. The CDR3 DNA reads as TGTGCCAGCTCTAGCGGGGCCTACAATGAGCAGTTCTTC.